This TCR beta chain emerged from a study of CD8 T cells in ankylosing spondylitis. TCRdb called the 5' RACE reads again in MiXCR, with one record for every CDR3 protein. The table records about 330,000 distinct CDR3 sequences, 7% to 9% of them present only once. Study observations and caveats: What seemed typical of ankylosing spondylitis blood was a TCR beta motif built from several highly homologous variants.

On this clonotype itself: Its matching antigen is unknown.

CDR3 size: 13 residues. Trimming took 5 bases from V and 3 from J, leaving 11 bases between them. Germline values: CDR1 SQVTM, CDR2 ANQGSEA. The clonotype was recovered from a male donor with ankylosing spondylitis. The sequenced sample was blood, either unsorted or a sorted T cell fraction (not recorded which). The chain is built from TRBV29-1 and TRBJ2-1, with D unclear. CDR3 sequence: CSVLGQNYNEQFF. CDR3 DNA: TGCAGCGTTTTAGGTCAAAACTACAATGAGCAGTTCTTC.